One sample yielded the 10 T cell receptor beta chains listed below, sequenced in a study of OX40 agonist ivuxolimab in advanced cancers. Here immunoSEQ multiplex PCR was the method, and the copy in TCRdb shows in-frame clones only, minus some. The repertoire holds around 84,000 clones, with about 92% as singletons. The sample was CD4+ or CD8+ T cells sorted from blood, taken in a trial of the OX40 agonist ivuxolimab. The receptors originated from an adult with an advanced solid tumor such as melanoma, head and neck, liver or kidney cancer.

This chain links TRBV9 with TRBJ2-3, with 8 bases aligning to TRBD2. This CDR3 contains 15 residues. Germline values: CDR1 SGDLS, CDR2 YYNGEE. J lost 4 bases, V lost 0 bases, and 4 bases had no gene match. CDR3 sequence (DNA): TGTGCCAGCAGCGTAGACGGGAGGGTGTCAGATACGCAGTATTTT. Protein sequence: CASSVDGRVSDTQYF.

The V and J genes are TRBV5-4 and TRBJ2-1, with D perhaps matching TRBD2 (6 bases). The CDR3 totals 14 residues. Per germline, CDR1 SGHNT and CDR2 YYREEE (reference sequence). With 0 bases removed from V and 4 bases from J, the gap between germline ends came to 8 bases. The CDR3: CASSLVAAYNEQFF. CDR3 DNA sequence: TGTGCCAGCAGCTTGGTAGCGGCATACAATGAGCAGTTCTTC. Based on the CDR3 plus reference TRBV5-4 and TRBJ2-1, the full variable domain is ETGVTQSPTHLIKTRGQQVTLRCSSQSGHNTVSWYQQALGQGPQFIFQYYREEENGRGNFPPRFSGLQFPNYSSELNVNALELDDSALYLCASSLVAAYNEQFFGPGTRLTVL.

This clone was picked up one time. The CDR3 bases are TGCGCCAGCAGCTCTTCGCCGGGACAGTTAAATGAAAAACTGTTTTTT. Translation gives CASSSSPGQLNEKLFF. This chain joins TRBV5-1 and TRBJ1-4; TRBD1 matches at 7 bases. The junction had 10 bases not matched to a gene; V was cut back by 3 bases and J by 5 bases. The CDR3 sequence is 16 residues long. From germline, CDR1 is SGHRS and CDR2 YFSETQ.

This CDR3 is CAISDYGNSVEEQFF. In DNA, the CDR3 is TGTGCCATCAGTGACTATGGGAACTCGGTAGAGGAGCAGTTCTTC. This sequence joins TRBV10-3 and TRBJ2-1; D uncertain. V was clipped by 3 bases and J by 10 bases, with 19 bases between them. From germline, CDR1 is ENHRY and CDR2 SYGVKD. The CDR3 is 15 amino acids.

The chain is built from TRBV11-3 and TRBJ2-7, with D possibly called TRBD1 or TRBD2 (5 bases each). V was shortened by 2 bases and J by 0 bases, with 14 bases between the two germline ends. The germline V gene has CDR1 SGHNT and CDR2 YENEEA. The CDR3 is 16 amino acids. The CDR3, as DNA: TGTGCCAGCAGCTTAAGAGGGGACGGAAGCTCCTACGAGCAGTACTTC. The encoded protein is CASSLRGDGSSYEQYF.

As DNA, the CDR3 is TGTGCCACCACCGGGGTTACAGTGGGAGCTTTCTTT. Translation: CATTGVTVGAFF. The chain links TRBV10-3 to TRBJ1-1; the D is unclear. The germline gives CDR1 ENHRY, CDR2 SYGVKD. The CDR3 loop spans 12 amino acids. Between the trimmed V and J ends, which lost 10 bases and 10 bases, there was a span of 19 bases.

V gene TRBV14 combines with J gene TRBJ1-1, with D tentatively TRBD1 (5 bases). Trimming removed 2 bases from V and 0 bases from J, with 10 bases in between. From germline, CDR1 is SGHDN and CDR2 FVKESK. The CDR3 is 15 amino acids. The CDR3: CASSQPGPMNTEAFF. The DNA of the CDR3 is TGTGCCAGCAGCCAACCGGGACCGATGAACACTGAAGCTTTCTTT.

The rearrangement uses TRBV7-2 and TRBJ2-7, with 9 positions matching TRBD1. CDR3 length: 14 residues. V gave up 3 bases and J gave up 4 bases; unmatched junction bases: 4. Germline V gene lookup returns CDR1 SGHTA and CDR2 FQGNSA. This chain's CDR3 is CASSLGQGRYEQYF. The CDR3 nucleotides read TGTGCCAGCAGCTTGGGACAGGGCAGATACGAGCAGTACTTC.

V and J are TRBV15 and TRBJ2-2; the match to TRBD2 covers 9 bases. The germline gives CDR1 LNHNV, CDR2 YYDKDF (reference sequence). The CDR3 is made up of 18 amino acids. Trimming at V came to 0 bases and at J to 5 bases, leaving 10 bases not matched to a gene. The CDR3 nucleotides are TGTGCCACCAGCAGAGAGGGTAGCGGGAGATCGGGAACCGGGGAGCTGTTTTTT. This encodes CATSREGSGRSGTGELFF.

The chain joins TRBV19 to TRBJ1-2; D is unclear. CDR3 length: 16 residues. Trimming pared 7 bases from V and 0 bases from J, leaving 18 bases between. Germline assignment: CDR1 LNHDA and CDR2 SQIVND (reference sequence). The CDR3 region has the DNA TGTGCCAGTAAAAGAGCCGCCCCTCAGACTAACTATGGCTACACCTTC. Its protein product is CASKRAAPQTNYGYTF.